This T cell receptor (beta chain) emerged from a study of T-cell memory formation after mild COVID-19. Study outcomes and limitations: CD4/CD8 balance held among clones contracting day 15 to 85, and later expanders leaned CD4+. Nothing confirmed that second-wave clones peaking on day 37 were specific for SARS-CoV-2.

TCRdb called the 5' RACE reads again in MiXCR, with one record for every CDR3 protein. The table lists 390,000 or so distinct CDR3 sequences, approximately 16% of them singletons. There are many counts of this clonotype. Its specificity is not known. The CDR3 covers 12 residues. The V gene's germline CDR1 is SGHAT and CDR2 FQNNGV. Deletions cut 1 base from V and 16 bases from J, with 13 bases between. The chain joins TRBV11-2 to TRBJ1-4, with unresolved D. Sequences were obtained from PBMCs or a T cell subset sorted from them (not recorded which). This clonotype originated in a man in his late teens or twenties who had mild COVID-19 (a few samples of this study predate the infection). Cell type and time point are not known. CDR3 region: CASSLVRVKKFF. DNA of the CDR3: TGTGCCAGCAGCTTAGTACGAGTCAAGAAGTTTTTT.